These 8 T cell receptor beta chains were sequenced from one sample in a study of T cells in localized non-small cell lung cancer. Clones were read by immunoSEQ multiplex PCR, and TCRdb kept only the in-frame ones, dropping some. The sample contains tens of thousands of clones, about nine tenths of which appear only once. Sequencing used peripheral blood mononuclear cells, obtained before any cancer treatment. The receptors derive from a woman aged 35 to 69 with stage III lung adenocarcinoma.

The chain uses TRBV30 and TRBJ1-1, with unresolved D. Germline-derived CDR1 and CDR2 are GTSNPN and SVGIG (reference sequence). The CDR3 runs 15 residues. V gave up 0 bases and J gave up 1 base, with 12 bases separating them. The CDR3 region has the DNA TGTGCCTGGAGTGTACGGGGAACCCAGAACACTGAAGCTTTCTTT. Protein product: CAWSVRGTQNTEAFF.

The chain couples TRBV6-6 to TRBJ1-4; possible D gene TRBD1, 5 bases. The CDR3 consists of 14 residues. With 2 bases removed from V and 4 bases from J, the gap between germline ends came to 8 bases. Germline V gives CDR1 MNHNY, CDR2 SVGAGI (reference sequence). The CDR3 spells CASSYGGFNEKLFF. CDR3 DNA sequence: TGTGCCAGCAGTTACGGGGGATTTAATGAAAAACTGTTTTTT.

The chain employs TRBV18 and TRBJ2-1; 8 nucleotides match TRBD2. There are 17 residues in the CDR3. The V segment lost 4 bases and the J segment 8 bases; nucleotides outside the gene matches: 16. CDR1 KGHSH and CDR2 LQKENI come from the germline V gene. The CDR3 sequence is CASSRLPPQRELDEQFF. DNA of the CDR3: TGTGCCAGCTCACGACTCCCCCCACAGCGGGAGCTGGATGAGCAGTTCTTC.

The V and J genes are TRBV27 and TRBJ1-5, with TRBD1 identical over 7 bases. CDR1 MNHEY and CDR2 SMNVEV come from the germline V gene (reference sequence). With V trimmed by 3 bases and J by 7 bases, 6 bases remained unmatched. The CDR3 consists of 14 residues. CDR3 in amino acids: CASSLTGPGQPQHF. The CDR3 DNA is TGTGCCAGCAGTTTGACAGGGCCGGGACAGCCCCAGCATTTT.

The rearrangement joins TRBV5-5 to TRBJ2-4; 12 positions match TRBD2. The CDR3 contains 18 residues. Trimming at V came to 3 bases and at J to 3 bases, leaving 10 bases not matched to a gene. CDR1 is SGHKS and CDR2 is YYEKEE in the germline V gene (reference sequence). CDR3 loop: CASSWTSGAGKGKNIQYF. The CDR3 DNA sequence: TGTGCCAGCAGCTGGACTAGCGGGGCCGGCAAGGGCAAAAACATTCAGTACTTC.

V and J are TRBV6-5 and TRBJ2-3; 7 nucleotides agree with TRBD2. The CDR3 totals 15 residues. Germline CDR1 and CDR2: MNHEY and SVGAGI. Unmatched junction bases numbered 5, after V lost 2 bases and J lost 3 bases. In DNA, the CDR3 is TGTGCCAGCAGTTACCGGCTAGCGGTAACAGATACGCAGTATTTT. This sequence encodes CASSYRLAVTDTQYF.

This chain joins TRBV2 and TRBJ1-5; tentatively, D is TRBD1 (5 bases). Trimming took 7 bases from V and 4 from J, leaving 14 bases between them. The CDR3 sequence is 14 residues long. CDR1 is SNHLY, CDR2 FYNNEI, per germline. The CDR3 bases are TGTGCCAGCACCACGACAGATAGAAATCAGCCCCAGCATTTT. This codes for CASTTTDRNQPQHF.

This clone was counted only a few times. The rearrangement joins TRBV29-1 to TRBJ1-2; D is ambiguous. This CDR3 spans 12 amino acids. V was clipped by 4 bases and J by 8 bases, with 14 bases between them. Germline CDR1 reads SQVTM; CDR2 reads ANQGSEA. The CDR3 DNA sequence: TGCAGCGTTGTTTCCCCGACGGGGGGCTACACCTTC. Translating gives CSVVSPTGGYTF.